The 30 T cell receptor beta chains reported below all come from one sample, sequenced in a study of siplizumab effects on memory and regulatory T cells. Only in-frame clones appear in the TCRdb table, and some are missing; sequencing was by immunoSEQ multiplex PCR. The table shows around 100,000 clones, with around 94% occurring only once. Sequenced material: non-Treg CD4+ T cells sorted from blood. The receptors originated from a human donor in good health.

This clone has a single count. CDR3 amino acids: CASSRDRVEGELFF. Written as DNA, the CDR3 is TGTGCCAGCAGCCGGGACAGGGTGGAGGGGGAGCTGTTTTTT. The rearrangement uses TRBV7-2 and TRBJ2-2, with 9 bases that match TRBD1. CDR1 SGHTA and CDR2 FQGNSA come from the germline V gene. This CDR3 has 14 residues. The V segment lost 5 bases and the J segment 8 bases; nucleotides outside the gene matches: 6.

V usage is TRBV19 and J usage is TRBJ2-7, with 10 bases aligning to TRBD2. This CDR3 comprises 15 residues. CDR1 and CDR2 (germline): LNHDA, SQIVND (reference sequence). Germline trimming cut 7 bases from V and 2 bases from J; bases unmatched to any gene: 8. The CDR3 sequence: CASTQGTSGTYEQYF. The CDR3 bases are TGTGCCAGTACCCAGGGTACTAGCGGGACCTACGAGCAGTACTTC.

V and J are TRBV7-2 and TRBJ2-3; possibly TRBD2 for D (7 bases). Germline V gene sequence: CDR1 SGHTA, CDR2 FQGNSA. V gave up 7 bases and J gave up 7 bases, with 18 bases separating them. The CDR3 covers 14 residues. In DNA, the CDR3 is TGTGCCAGCACCTTGGGGGGGGGCCCGAATACGCAGTATTTT. Amino acids: CASTLGGGPNTQYF.

J is TRBJ1-2 and V is TRBV28; D gene ambiguous. CDR3 size: 14 residues. The germline CDR1 and CDR2 sequences are MDHEN and SYDVKM. The germline V and J ends were trimmed by 7 bases and 4 bases, with 16 bases remaining between them. DNA of the CDR3: TGTGCCAGCACCCCGCTCTACCTACTCTATGGCTACACCTTC. It specifies CASTPLYLLYGYTF.

This chain joins TRBV5-6 and TRBJ1-4, with 9 bases lining up with TRBD1. Trimming took 4 bases from V and 7 from J; bases not matched to a gene: 11. CDR1 and CDR2 (germline): SGHDT, YYEEEE. The CDR3 covers 16 residues. CDR3 DNA sequence: TGTGCCAGCAGCGTGAGAACAGGGGGCGCCGGTGAAAAACTGTTTTTT. Residues: CASSVRTGGAGEKLFF.

The V and J genes are TRBV7-3 and TRBJ2-2; D is ambiguous. CDR3 length equals 12 residues. Germline V gene data show CDR1 as SGHTA and CDR2 as FQGTGA. Between the trimmed V and J ends, which lost 5 bases and 0 bases, there was a span of 1 base. CDR3 loop: CASSANTGELFF. For the CDR3, the DNA is TGTGCCAGCAGCGCGAACACCGGGGAGCTGTTTTTT.

V and J are TRBV14 and TRBJ2-1; D is possibly TRBD2 (5 bases). Per germline, CDR1 SGHDN and CDR2 FVKESK. The CDR3 contains 16 residues. The germline V and J ends were trimmed by 2 bases and 4 bases, with 15 bases remaining between them. Written as DNA, the CDR3 is TGTGCCAGCAGCCAATTAGCGAGCGGAGCTTACAATGAGCAGTTCTTC. Its translation is CASSQLASGAYNEQFF.

V and J are TRBV11-3 and TRBJ2-3; 9 nucleotides match TRBD2. The V and J ends lost 1 base and 2 bases, in that order; junction bases with no gene match: 7. The CDR3 has 17 amino acids. Germline V gene sequence: CDR1 SGHNT, CDR2 YENEEA. CDR3 in amino acids: CASSLGGLAGATDTQYF. The CDR3 region has the DNA TGTGCCAGCAGCTTAGGGGGTTTAGCGGGGGCCACAGATACGCAGTATTTT. Drawing the rest from reference TRBV11-3 and TRBJ2-3, the complete variable domain is EAGVVQSPRYKIIEKKQPVAFWCNPISGHNTLYWYLQNLGQGPELLIRYENEEAVDDSQLPKDRFSAERLKGVDSTLKIQPAELGDSAVYLCASSLGGLAGATDTQYFGPGTRLTVL.

V usage is TRBV19 and J usage is TRBJ1-6; D call uncertain. Germline lookup yields CDR1 LNHDA and CDR2 SQIVND (reference sequence). CDR3 length: 15 residues. Trimming shortened V by 5 bases and J by 7 bases, and 15 bases separated the two germline ends. CDR3 loop: CASSSLHQQNSPLHF. CDR3 coding DNA: TGTGCCAGTAGTTCGTTACACCAACAGAATTCACCCCTCCACTTT.

Here the CDR3 reads CASSSQTRNTEAFF. CDR3 nucleotide sequence: TGTGCCAGCAGTTCCCAGACACGGAACACTGAAGCTTTCTTT. The chain combines TRBV25-1 with TRBJ1-1; no definite D call. Looked up from germline, CDR1 is MGHDK and CDR2 is SYGVNS. The CDR3 sequence is 14 residues long. V was clipped by 5 bases and J by 1 base, with 11 bases between them.

CDR3 nucleotide sequence: TGTGCCAGCAGCTTAGTAACAGGGGTTGCTGGAAACACCATATATTTT. Translated: CASSLVTGVAGNTIYF. This chain connects TRBV7-9 to TRBJ1-3; 7 bases are a match to TRBD1. Germline V CDR1 and CDR2: SEHNR, FQNEAQ (reference sequence). V shed 1 base and J 2 bases; nucleotides not matched to a gene: 5. CDR3 length equals 16 residues.

The chain is built from TRBV6-6 and TRBJ2-7, with TRBD2 matching 9 bases. In germline, CDR1 is MNHNY, CDR2 SVGAGI (reference sequence). V shed 2 bases, J shed 0 bases, and the junction held 5 bases outside the gene matches. This CDR3 is 16 amino acids long. CDR3: CASSYRLAANSYEQYF. CDR3 in DNA: TGTGCCAGCAGTTACCGACTAGCGGCGAACTCCTACGAGCAGTACTTC.

The J gene is TRBJ1-5, the V gene TRBV4-1; D gene ambiguous. The CDR3 sequence is 13 residues long. The germline V and J ends were trimmed by 0 bases and 9 bases, with 9 bases remaining between them. CDR1 is MGHRA and CDR2 is YSYEKL in the germline V gene. The DNA of the CDR3 is TGCGCCAGCAGCCAAGATGATAAGCTGCCCCAGCATTTT. Translating gives CASSQDDKLPQHF.

The chain couples TRBV19 to TRBJ2-7, with D possibly TRBD2 on 5 matching bases. Germline V gene data show CDR1 as LNHDA and CDR2 as SQIVND (reference sequence). CDR3 size: 16 residues. The CDR3 loop is CASGIGGGRPFYEQYF. The CDR3, as DNA: TGTGCGAGTGGGATTGGAGGAGGACGCCCCTTCTACGAGCAGTACTTC.

CDR3 amino acids: CASSRPGIVDEQYF. The CDR3 DNA sequence: TGTGCCAGTAGTAGGCCAGGGATAGTGGACGAGCAGTACTTC. This chain links TRBV19 with TRBJ2-7; tentatively, D is TRBD1 (5 bases). The germline V and J ends were trimmed by 4 bases and 5 bases, with 15 bases remaining between them. The CDR3 covers 14 residues. Germline V gene lookup returns CDR1 LNHDA and CDR2 SQIVND (reference sequence).

The J gene is TRBJ2-7, the V gene TRBV28; TRBD2 might be the D (6 bases). The V end was cut by 2 bases, the J end by 0 bases, with 11 bases between. CDR3 length: 15 residues. CDR1 MDHEN and CDR2 SYDVKM come from the germline V gene. The CDR3 DNA sequence: TGTGCCAGCAGTTTAGGGGGGATATACTCCTACGAGCAGTACTTC. Translated: CASSLGGIYSYEQYF. Full variable domain (missing parts from reference TRBV28 and TRBJ2-7): DVKVTQSSRYLVKRTGEKVFLECVQDMDHENMFWYRQDPGLGLRLIYFSYDVKMKEKGDIPEGYSVSREKKERFSLILESASTNQTSMYLCASSLGGIYSYEQYFGPGTRLTVT.

The chain has TRBV12-5 and TRBJ1-2; D is uncertain. The V and J ends lost 4 bases and 4 bases respectively, with 22 bases between them. Germline V gene sequence: CDR1 LGHNT, CDR2 FRNRAP. The CDR3 runs to 17 residues. The CDR3 reads CASGSQSSSGYGYGYTF. The CDR3 DNA follows: TGTGCTAGTGGTTCACAATCCTCTTCGGGGTATGGCTATGGCTACACCTTC.

The chain couples TRBV14 to TRBJ1-1; no firm D call. CDR3 size: 16 residues. Trimming pared 4 bases from V and 0 bases from J, leaving 15 bases between. Germline lookup yields CDR1 SGHDN and CDR2 FVKESK. The CDR3, as DNA: TGTGCCAGCAGCCCCTCGGGAAGGAGGCTGAACACTGAAGCTTTCTTT. Its protein is CASSPSGRRLNTEAFF.

This chain joins TRBV6-6 and TRBJ2-7, with D perhaps being TRBD1 or TRBD2 (5 bases each). The CDR3 consists of 14 residues. Germline V gene data show CDR1 as MNHNY and CDR2 as SVGAGI (reference sequence). V was trimmed by 7 bases and J by 7 bases, leaving 20 bases between them. For the CDR3, the DNA is TGTGCCAGCACCGGGACCCCCCTAAGCGGAGAGCAGTACTTC. This codes for CASTGTPLSGEQYF.

This chain joins TRBV28 and TRBJ2-1; possibly TRBD2 for D (5 bases). Germline V gene lookup returns CDR1 MDHEN and CDR2 SYDVKM. V dropped 5 bases and J dropped 5 bases, with 10 bases sitting between them. CDR3 length: 13 amino acids. CDR3 in amino acids: CASSAGLNNEQFF. The CDR3 nucleotides read TGTGCCAGCAGTGCCGGACTTAACAATGAGCAGTTCTTC.

V is TRBV5-6 and J is TRBJ1-1; D ambiguous. Germline CDR1 and CDR2: SGHDT and YYEEEE. Trimming removed 1 base from V and 0 bases from J, with 10 bases in between. This CDR3 comprises 15 residues. Written as DNA, the CDR3 is TGTGCCAGCAGCTTGATAACGGGATTGAACACTGAAGCTTTCTTT. Translating gives CASSLITGLNTEAFF.

The V gene is TRBV6-1, the J gene TRBJ2-2; 8 positions agree with TRBD1. This CDR3 region has 17 residues. Germline values: CDR1 MNHNS, CDR2 SASEGT. Trimming cost V 4 bases and J 2 bases; bases outside gene matches: 9. The CDR3 reads CASSGQPQGANTGELFF. The CDR3 nucleotides read TGTGCCAGCAGTGGACAACCCCAGGGGGCCAACACCGGGGAGCTGTTTTTT.

The sample holds one count of this clone. The chain has TRBV18 and TRBJ1-1; maybe TRBD1 (5 bases). Per germline, CDR1 KGHSH and CDR2 LQKENI. Trimming stripped 3 bases from V and 6 bases from J, with 11 bases between. The CDR3 loop spans 13 amino acids. This chain's CDR3 is CASSPSGVAEAFF. DNA of the CDR3: TGTGCCAGCTCACCGTCGGGGGTAGCTGAAGCTTTCTTT. Full variable domain (remainder filled in from reference TRBV18 and TRBJ1-1): NAGVMQNPRHLVRRRGQEARLRCSPMKGHSHVYWYRQLPEEGLKFMVYLQKENIIDESGMPKERFSAEFPKEGPSILRIQQVVRGDSAAYFCASSPSGVAEAFFGQGTRLTVV.

This chain uses TRBV6-1 with TRBJ2-7, with D possibly being TRBD1 or TRBD2 (5 bases each). The CDR3 sequence is 15 residues long. CDR1 and CDR2 (germline): MNHNS, SASEGT. The V end lost 7 bases, the J end lost 3 bases, and 19 bases lay between the germline ends. Written as DNA, the CDR3 is TGTGCCAGCAAAAGATATCCGGGGCTAAACTACGAGCAGTACTTC. Translating gives CASKRYPGLNYEQYF.

This chain connects TRBV5-4 to TRBJ1-2; no reliable D call. CDR1 and CDR2 (germline): SGHNT, YYREEE (reference sequence). V was trimmed by 0 bases and J by 5 bases, leaving 8 bases between them. CDR3 size: 13 residues. Written as DNA, the CDR3 is TGTGCCAGCAGCTTGGCCCAGGTTTATGGCTACACCTTC. As protein: CASSLAQVYGYTF.

The chain couples TRBV6-1 to TRBJ1-6; D is possibly TRBD1 (6 bases). V was trimmed by 1 base and J by 9 bases, leaving 13 bases between them. Per the germline V gene, CDR1 is MNHNS and CDR2 is SASEGT. This CDR3 is built from 15 residues. DNA of the CDR3: TGTGCCAGCAGTGAAGGAGAGGGGGGAATTTCACCCCTCCACTTT. Amino acids: CASSEGEGGISPLHF.

J is TRBJ1-5 and V is TRBV4-2; a weak D match, TRBD1 (5 bases). The germline CDR1 and CDR2 sequences are LGHNA and YNFKEQ. Trimming shortened V by 2 bases and J by 5 bases, and 16 bases separated the two germline ends. The CDR3 totals 16 residues. Here the CDR3 reads CASSQWGNTGDQPQHF. CDR3 DNA sequence: TGTGCCAGCAGCCAATGGGGAAATACAGGTGATCAGCCCCAGCATTTT.

CDR3 region: CASSYTQGFGNTIYF. CDR3 bases: TGTGCCAGCAGTTACACACAGGGGTTCGGAAACACCATATATTTT. The gene calls are TRBV6-5 and TRBJ1-3, with 7 bases that match TRBD1. The germline CDR1 and CDR2 sequences are MNHEY and SVGAGI. The V segment lost 2 bases and the J segment 4 bases; nucleotides outside the gene matches: 5. This CDR3 spans 15 amino acids.

The J gene is TRBJ2-7, the V gene TRBV5-1; weak D call: TRBD1 (6 bases). V gave up 0 bases and J gave up 9 bases, with 10 bases separating them. The CDR3 length is 12 residues. CDR1 is SGHRS and CDR2 is YFSETQ in the germline V gene. The chain's CDR3 is CASSLEGGVQYF. The DNA for the CDR3 is TGCGCCAGCAGCTTGGAAGGGGGAGTGCAGTACTTC.

The chain recombines TRBV5-1 with TRBJ2-5; D call uncertain. Germline V lookup: CDR1 SGHRS, CDR2 YFSETQ. V lost 7 bases, J lost 2 bases, and 9 bases lay in between. This CDR3 spans 12 amino acids. CDR3 sequence reads: CASGTGQETQYF. CDR3 sequence (DNA): TGCGCCAGCGGAACTGGTCAAGAGACCCAGTACTTC.